This TCR beta chain comes out of a study of blood T cells in healthy people across ages (dated by TCRdb to the mid-2010s). Regarding the research as a whole: Template switching captured roughly one uniquely barcoded TCR beta cDNA molecule per two T cells in model experiments. Age-related changes in TCR beta repertoire diversity were measured in the study by deep sequencing normalized with unique cDNA molecular identifiers. Two additional independent replicas of 1 million unique cDNA reads from the same blood draw were analyzed for two donors (one aged 18 to 29 and one aged 80 or older). The donors were split into four age groups: young (average 16 years), middle-aged (around 40), aged (more than 60) and long-lived (approximately 80). General study outcomes and caveats: Compared with the aged group, the long-lived group had more naive CD4+ T cells, fewer expanded clones and increased TCR diversity, suggesting age selection. Because profiling used bulk unsorted PBMCs, naive and antigen-experienced compartments could not be compared conclusively. Total diversity estimates from one million sequenced T cells were considered lower bounds and underestimates. As age increased, observed TCR beta diversity per million T cells dropped in a roughly linear way, and a significant reduction was already evident by age 40. Observed TCR beta diversity correlated strongly with the percentage of naive T cells measured by flow cytometry. Because donor CMV infection status was unknown, age-related changes in expanded clonotypes were potentially confounded.

Counted from cysteine to phenylalanine, this CDR3 has 12 amino acids. The kept DNA is CDR3 alone, 36 bases in frame from the first base. The germline ends are 9 bases apart after V is trimmed by 2 bases and J by 7 bases. To prepare the library, 5' RACE was applied. For sequencing, an Illumina HiSeq 2500 was employed. The second PCR ran for roughly 7 to 12 cycles and used a J-beta primer mix along with a sample-barcoded 5' primer. A unique molecular identifier was introduced onto each TCR beta cDNA molecule by a template-switch 5' adaptor carrying 12 random nucleotides. Each sample yielded at least 3 million CDR3-containing paired-end reads. First-strand cDNA synthesis was performed from all RNA using the Mint cDNA synthesis kit, with priming by a TRBC-specific oligonucleotide. Following uracil-DNA glycosylase treatment, a first 18-cycle PCR with universal primers M1SS and BC2_uni_R was performed on all cDNA. Turning to the authors' computational methods: Normalization of each sample was performed by random selection of 1 million high-quality reads, each carrying a distinct molecular identifier. Reads with shared molecular identifiers were discarded instead of being binned into consensus sequences. MiTCR, run with a Q25 quality threshold and the strictest error-elimination algorithm, handled CDR3 identification, clonotype clustering and error correction. Lower-bound total TCR beta diversity was estimated with a nonparametric unseen species model using Euler transformation. TCRdb took the public reads, trimmed them with fastp at Q25, ran MiXCR for clone calling and kept in-frame beta chains. Duplicate CDR3 protein sequences are folded into a single record with the most common DNA and genes. The V and J calls, along with clone size, are taken from TCRdb and not from the paper's own processing. This sample gives 780,000 or so distinct CDR3 sequences in total; more than 20% of them show up just once. The biggest ten clones account for approximately 4% of the sample.

The approximately 41 donors, aged about 6 to 100 years, were systemically healthy Caucasian individuals from Russia. About 9.1 milliliters of peripheral blood were collected from each donor into EDTA-treated Vacutainer tubes. Ficoll-Paque density-gradient centrifugation was used to isolate PBMCs, with at least 6.5 million per sample. Trizol reagent was used to extract total RNA from the PBMCs, yielding at least 6 micrograms per sample. The percentages of naive CD45RAhigh/CD27high T cells were determined by flow cytometry on a PBMC aliquot from every donor. This clonotype turned up a few times. This clone's antigen is unknown. Base qualities are not recorded, but no much larger clone differs from it by a single base. The same sample was also used in a study of T cells of mothers and their children. The other study reports the following: Donors were nine systemically healthy Caucasian individuals: three mothers and their six children. cDNA synthesis consumed the entire amount of extracted RNA, loaded at around 1.5 ug RNA in each 15 ul reaction. In the second PCR, sample barcodes and 2-4 random nucleotides were introduced via the M1S primer. Over 9.5 million TCR beta CDR3 reads were obtained for each mother, and millions of reads were obtained for each child. TCR recombination output is similarly shaped by thymic selection in related and unrelated pairs, with a minor effect exerted by inherited differences. Normalized repertoire overlap in related mother-child pairs was always slightly higher than in unrelated mother-child pairs, but the difference was never significant. With a sensitivity of about 100 clones per million clonotypes, no persistent microchimeric T cell clones were detected. The study used deep NGS to compare TCR beta repertoires of mothers and children, seeking features distinguishing related mother-child pairs from unrelated individuals. On average, the children were around 11 +/- 4 years old, while the mothers were about 40 +/- 4 years old. Libraries were sequenced on Illumina HiSeq 2000 with 100+100 nt paired-end reads after adapter ligation with NEBNext reagents. Mother and child libraries were prepared a month apart and sequenced in separate runs to prevent cross-contamination. Between 500,000 and 2,000,000 distinct TCR beta clonotypes were identified per donor. Naive TCR beta clonotypes were estimated from low-frequency clonotypes matched to each donor's FACS-determined naive share, without sorting.

The TCR was taken from a boy younger than 18 in good health. The source material was blood. The receptor chain draws on TRBV12-3 or TRBV12-4 and TRBJ2-7; the D gene remains uncertain. The DNA is as follows: TGTGCCAGCAGTTTACCTGCTTGGGAGCAGTACTTC. The translation is CASSLPAWEQYF.